Each of the 15 T cell receptor beta chains below was sequenced from the same sample in a study of patients and donors after allogeneic stem cell transplantation. MiXCR, applied by TCRdb to the RT-PCR reads, yields one record per CDR3 protein. The sample yields about 76,000 distinct CDR3 sequences, approximately 25% seen once. The specimen was blood, either unsorted or a sorted T cell fraction (not recorded which). These receptors were obtained from a human donor who was either an allogeneic HSCT recipient or a stem cell or donor lymphocyte infusion donor (not recorded which). It is not recorded whose cells these are; they may come from a transplant donor.

The chain has TRBV9 and TRBJ1-1; the D gene is possibly TRBD1 (6 bases). The V end lost 0 bases, the J end lost 4 bases, and 13 bases lay between the germline ends. CDR1 is SGDLS, CDR2 YYNGEE, per germline. The CDR3 runs 15 residues. For the CDR3, the DNA is TGTGCCAGCAGCGTAGATGGAAGGGGGAGCACTGAAGCTTTCTTT. This translates into CASSVDGRGSTEAFF. Filled out from reference TRBV9 and TRBJ1-1, the complete variable domain reads DSGVTQTPKHLITATGQRVTLRCSPRSGDLSVYWYQQSLDQGLQFLIQYYNGEERAKGNILERFSAQQFPDLHSELNLSSLELGDSALYFCASSVDGRGSTEAFFGQGTRLTVV.

The rearrangement links TRBV29-1 to TRBJ2-7, with D perhaps TRBD1 (6 bases). This CDR3 has 12 amino acids. Trimming stripped 8 bases from V and 7 bases from J, with 18 bases between. The germline CDR1 and CDR2 sequences are SQVTM and ANQGSEA. Here the CDR3 DNA reads TGCAGCTTCTTGGGCAACAGGGAGGAGCAGTACTTC. It encodes CSFLGNREEQYF.

This rearrangement joins TRBV7-6 to TRBJ1-5, with 7 bases lining up with TRBD1. Looked up from germline, CDR1 is SGHVS and CDR2 is FNYEAQ. This CDR3 comprises 15 residues. V gave up 0 bases and J gave up 7 bases; unmatched junction bases: 6. CDR3 nucleotide sequence: TGTGCCAGCAGCTTAGCACAGGGGAGGTGGCAGCCCCAGCATTTT. It is translated as CASSLAQGRWQPQHF. Looking up the rest from reference TRBV7-6 and TRBJ1-5 gives the full variable domain: GAGVSQSPRYKVTKRGQDVALRCDPISGHVSLYWYRQALGQGPEFLTYFNYEAQQDKSGLPNDRFSAERPEGSISTLTIQRTEQRDSAMYRCASSLAQGRWQPQHFGDGTRLSIL.

This sequence joins TRBV5-1 and TRBJ1-6; D gene ambiguous. From germline, CDR1 is SGHRS and CDR2 YFSETQ. This CDR3 comprises 15 residues. V lost 3 bases to trimming and J lost 7 bases, with 14 bases between them. CDR3 region: CASSSFPASNSPLHF. In DNA, the CDR3 is TGCGCCAGCAGCTCTTTCCCGGCATCCAATTCACCCCTCCACTTT.

This clonotype was detected a few times. The chain is built from TRBV7-9 and TRBJ1-5, with D unresolved. Germline CDR1 and CDR2: SEHNR and FQNEAQ (reference sequence). The CDR3 has 19 amino acids. Deletions cut 4 bases from V and 0 bases from J, with 22 bases between. The CDR3 region has the DNA TGTGCCAGCAGCTCCACCCCTGAGGGCGGGAGTTATAGCAATCAGCCCCAGCATTTT. This codes for CASSSTPEGGSYSNQPQHF.

The chain links TRBV6-6 to TRBJ1-5, with D tentatively TRBD1 (5 bases). The V gene's germline CDR1 is MNHNY and CDR2 SVGAGI (reference sequence). V lost 6 bases and J 1 base, leaving 13 bases between the germline ends. The CDR3 runs 15 residues. The CDR3, as DNA: TGTGCCAGCAGGCCACTCGCAGGGAGCAATCAGCCCCAGCATTTT. Its protein is CASRPLAGSNQPQHF.

This clonotype came up a few times. CDR3 nucleotide sequence: TGTGCCAGCAGTCGACAGGGCCTTCTCTATAATTCACCCCTCCACTTT. Translated: CASSRQGLLYNSPLHF. The V call is TRBV7-2, the J call TRBJ1-6; the match to TRBD1 covers 7 bases. The J segment lost 3 bases and the V segment lost 6 bases, leaving 8 bases of the junction unmatched. The CDR3 totals 16 residues. The germline CDR1 and CDR2 sequences are SGHTA and FQGNSA.

This clonotype has a count of ten or more. The V and J genes are TRBV7-9 and TRBJ2-5, with D possibly called TRBD1 or TRBD2 (5 bases each). This CDR3 has 13 residues. Germline CDR1 and CDR2: SEHNR and FQNEAQ (reference sequence). Trimming left V 3 bases short and J 1 base short, with 6 bases between. The CDR3 coding sequence is TGTGCCAGCAGCTTGAGGGGCCAAGAGACCCAGTACTTC. Protein product: CASSLRGQETQYF.

This chain connects TRBV24-1 to TRBJ2-3, with 7 bases fitting TRBD2. There are 14 residues in the CDR3. The germline V gene encodes CDR1 KGHDR and CDR2 SFDVKD. Trimming at V came to 9 bases and at J to 1 base, leaving 6 bases not matched to a gene. The CDR3 coding sequence is TGTGCCACCCGCCAGGGAGGGGGCACAGATACGCAGTATTTT. Encoded protein: CATRQGGGTDTQYF.

This sequence joins TRBV7-8 and TRBJ1-5; possible D gene TRBD1, 6 bases. Per germline, CDR1 SGHVS and CDR2 FQNEAQ. Trimming stripped 1 base from V and 5 bases from J, with 12 bases between. The CDR3 loop spans 15 amino acids. CDR3 sequence (DNA): TGTGCCAGCAGCTTAGGGTACAGGGTGGATCAGCCCCAGCATTTT. Amino acid sequence: CASSLGYRVDQPQHF.

This clonotype was seen only a few times. The genes are TRBV12-3 or TRBV12-4 and TRBJ1-3; unclear D gene. V shed 1 base and J shed 0 bases, with 7 bases lying between them. This CDR3 contains 15 residues. CDR3 DNA: TGTGCCAGCAGTTTAGTTCCTAGCTCTGGAAACACCATATATTTT. This codes for CASSLVPSSGNTIYF.

This rearrangement joins TRBV6-2 or TRBV6-3 to TRBJ2-7; D possibly corresponds to TRBD1 (6 bases). Per the germline V gene, CDR1 is MNHEY and CDR2 is SVGEGT. V lost 8 bases to trimming and J lost 3 bases, with 14 bases between them. The CDR3 loop spans 13 amino acids. CDR3: CASSWWGLYEQYF. The CDR3 coding sequence is TGTGCCAGCTCTTGGTGGGGGCTCTACGAGCAGTACTTC.

This clonotype was observed a few times. The rearrangement uses TRBV5-6 and TRBJ1-5, with D unresolved. This CDR3 comprises 14 residues. V dropped 1 base and J dropped 4 bases, with 9 bases sitting between them. Looked up from germline, CDR1 is SGHDT and CDR2 is YYEEEE. The CDR3 DNA reads TGTGCCAGCAGCTTGATCGTGAAGAATCAGCCCCAGCATTTT. Amino acid sequence: CASSLIVKNQPQHF.

This clonotype was seen repeatedly, ten times or more. The genes are TRBV12-3 or TRBV12-4 and TRBJ1-1; no clear D gene. Trimming removed 2 bases at V and 5 bases at J, with 9 bases between. This CDR3 contains 13 residues. The CDR3 protein is CASSLLGETEAFF. CDR3 sequence (DNA): TGTGCCAGCAGTTTATTAGGAGAGACTGAAGCTTTCTTT.

In its sample, this clonotype was seen a few times. This chain connects TRBV27 to TRBJ1-1, with 9 bases aligning to TRBD1. This CDR3 spans 14 amino acids. With 8 bases clipped from V and 3 bases from J, the junction kept 7 bases outside the gene matches. The germline gives CDR1 MNHEY, CDR2 SMNVEV (reference sequence). CDR3 sequence reads: CASGDRVRDTEAFF. The CDR3, as DNA: TGTGCCAGCGGGGACAGGGTAAGGGACACTGAAGCTTTCTTT.